This T cell receptor (beta chain) was recorded in a study of T cells expressing NK-cell markers. The overall study: According to the study, TCR beta repertoires originated from sorted CD3+CD56+NKG2C+, CD3+CD56+NKG2C- and CD3+CD56-NKG2C+ T cells.

The CDR3 extends over 14 amino acids. Per the germline V gene, CDR1 is SGHRS and CDR2 is YFSETQ. TCRdb reanalyzed the 5' RACE reads, giving one entry per CDR3 protein sequence and no DNA. The sample includes some 450,000 distinct CDR3 sequences. This chain joins TRBV5-1 and TRBJ1-1; the D gene TCRdb calls, TRBD1, cannot be checked with no DNA. The sequencing input was blood T cells: a sorted CD56 or NKG2C T cell subset, CD4+ or CD8+ T cells, or bulk PBMC T cells (not recorded which). This clonotype was obtained from a woman aged 18 to 69 in good health. The CDR3 sequence is CASSLAGTGTEAFF.